This TCR beta chain was profiled in a study of OX40 agonist ivuxolimab in advanced cancers. TCRdb's table, derived via immunoSEQ multiplex PCR, lists solely in-frame clones and lacks some. The data show 80,000 to 100,000 clones, with 90% to 95% seen just once and 0.5% to 0.65% held by the top ten. As for this clone: Antigen specificity is unknown.

The V end lost 4 bases, the J end lost 0 bases, and 10 bases lay between the germline ends. Per the germline V gene, CDR1 is GTSNPN and CDR2 is SVGIG (reference sequence). There are 14 residues in the CDR3. Study-wide findings and caveats: Low levels of normalized T-cell clonal expansion also appeared in some nonresponders. At 0.1 to 3.0 mg/kg and by week 6, CD4+ and CD8+ T cells in the blood had expanded clonally.

On cycle 4 day 1 and cycle 7 day 1, as well as at baseline, blood was sampled. This material consisted of CD4+ or CD8+ T cells sorted from blood, taken in a trial of the OX40 agonist ivuxolimab. The chain links TRBV30 to TRBJ1-5, with D perhaps matching TRBD1 (5 bases). This TCR derives from an adult with an advanced solid tumor such as melanoma, head and neck, liver or kidney cancer. The CDR3 loop is CAWTAGNSNQPQHF. The CDR3 DNA is TGTGCCTGGACGGCAGGGAATAGCAATCAGCCCCAGCATTTT.